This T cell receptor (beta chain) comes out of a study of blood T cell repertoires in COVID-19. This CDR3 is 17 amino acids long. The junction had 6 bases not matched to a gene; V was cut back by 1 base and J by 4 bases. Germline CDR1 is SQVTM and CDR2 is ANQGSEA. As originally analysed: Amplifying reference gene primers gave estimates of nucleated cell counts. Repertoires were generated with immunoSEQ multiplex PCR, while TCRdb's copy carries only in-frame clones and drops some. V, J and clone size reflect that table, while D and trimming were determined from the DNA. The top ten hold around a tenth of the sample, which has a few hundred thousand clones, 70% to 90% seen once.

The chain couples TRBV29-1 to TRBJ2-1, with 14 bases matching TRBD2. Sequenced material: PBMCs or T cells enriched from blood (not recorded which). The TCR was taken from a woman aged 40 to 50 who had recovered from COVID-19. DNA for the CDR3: TGCAGCGTTGAAGGACTAGCGGGGGGGCCTTATTACAATGAGCAGTTCTTC. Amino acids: CSVEGLAGGPYYNEQFF.